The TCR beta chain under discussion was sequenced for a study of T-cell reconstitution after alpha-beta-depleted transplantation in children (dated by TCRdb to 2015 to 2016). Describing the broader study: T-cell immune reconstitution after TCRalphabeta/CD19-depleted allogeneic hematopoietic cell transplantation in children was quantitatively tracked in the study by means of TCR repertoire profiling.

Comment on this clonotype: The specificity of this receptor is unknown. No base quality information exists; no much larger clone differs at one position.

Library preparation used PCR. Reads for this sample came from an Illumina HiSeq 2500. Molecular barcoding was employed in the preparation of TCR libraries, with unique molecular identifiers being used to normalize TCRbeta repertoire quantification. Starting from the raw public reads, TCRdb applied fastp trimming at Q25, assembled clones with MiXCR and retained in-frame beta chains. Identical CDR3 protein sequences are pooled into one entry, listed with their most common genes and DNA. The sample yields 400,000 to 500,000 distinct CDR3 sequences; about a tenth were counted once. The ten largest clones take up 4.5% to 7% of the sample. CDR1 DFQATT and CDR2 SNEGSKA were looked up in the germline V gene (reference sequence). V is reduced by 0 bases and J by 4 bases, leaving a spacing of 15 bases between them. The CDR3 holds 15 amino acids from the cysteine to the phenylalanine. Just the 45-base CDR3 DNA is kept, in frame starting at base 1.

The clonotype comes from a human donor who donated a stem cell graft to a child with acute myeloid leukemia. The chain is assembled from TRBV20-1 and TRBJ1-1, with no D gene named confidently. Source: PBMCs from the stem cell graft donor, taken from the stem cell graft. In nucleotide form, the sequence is TGCAGTGCTAGAGATTCCCCGTTTCCGGGCACTGAAGCTTTCTTT. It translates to CSARDSPFPGTEAFF.